The next 22 T cell receptor beta chains were all read from a single sample in a study of T cell responses to AZD1222 COVID-19 vaccine. Sequenced by immunoSEQ multiplex PCR; TCRdb stores in-frame clones only, minus some. This table holds 180,000 or so clones, 90% to 95% found once. Here the sequenced sample was peripheral blood, taken on day 0 of AZD1222 vaccination. These receptors came from an adult in good health.

The gene calls are TRBV7-2 and TRBJ2-3, with 10 positions matching TRBD1. Per the germline V gene, CDR1 is SGHTA and CDR2 is FQGNSA. The CDR3 length is 16 residues. Unmatched junction bases numbered 9, after V lost 1 base and J lost 8 bases. CDR3 region: CASSLGGTGVLSTQYF. Written as DNA, the CDR3 is TGTGCCAGCAGCTTAGGAGGGACAGGGGTTTTGAGTACGCAGTATTTT.

The rearrangement uses TRBV6-4 and TRBJ2-7; D is perhaps TRBD1 or TRBD2 (5 bases each). This CDR3 is built from 14 residues. Germline lookup yields CDR1 MRHNA and CDR2 SNTAGT. Between the trimmed V and J ends, which lost 7 bases and 5 bases, there was a span of 18 bases. The CDR3 coding sequence is TGTGCCAGCACATTCGGGGCCCTGTCCCACGAGCAGTACTTC. This translates into CASTFGALSHEQYF.

This clone was counted a single time. CDR3 DNA: TGTGCCAGCAGTGGGACCTTTGCTAACTATGGCTACACCTTC. Its translation is CASSGTFANYGYTF. The genes are TRBV2 and TRBJ1-2; D unclear. The ends were cut back, 4 bases at V and 0 bases at J, with 9 bases in the middle. This CDR3 spans 14 amino acids. Looked up from germline, CDR1 is SNHLY and CDR2 is FYNNEI.

Comments on this clone: A read error may produce the germline difference seen at one junction end. The chain uses TRBV29-1 and TRBJ1-1, with D possibly TRBD1 on 5 matching bases. Germline V gene lookup returns CDR1 SQVTM and CDR2 ANQGSEA. The CDR3 totals 11 residues. The CDR3 DNA sequence: TGCAGCGTAGAAGGGGACACTGAAGCTTTCTTT. Its translation is CSVEGDTEAFF. Drawing the rest from reference TRBV29-1 and TRBJ1-1, the complete variable domain is SAVISQKPSRDICQRGTSLTIQCQVDSQVTMMFWYRQQPGQSLTLIATANQGSEATYESGFVIDKFPISRPNLTFSTLTVSNMSPEDSSIYLCSVEGDTEAFFGQGTRLTVV.

The V and J genes are TRBV18 and TRBJ1-3; D is unresolved. Trimming removed 3 bases from V and 2 bases from J, with 11 bases in between. Germline V lookup: CDR1 KGHSH, CDR2 LQKENI. CDR3 length: 15 amino acids. As DNA, the CDR3 is TGTGCCAGCTCACCTCAACAAGTCCCTGGAAACACCATATATTTT. Translated: CASSPQQVPGNTIYF.

This chain uses TRBV24-1 with TRBJ2-1; tentative D call: TRBD2 (6 bases). Trimming left V 6 bases short and J 5 bases short, with 13 bases between. Germline lookup yields CDR1 KGHDR and CDR2 SFDVKD. The CDR3 is 14 amino acids. For the CDR3, the DNA is TGTGCCACCAGTATGGCGGGGTGGAACAATGAGCAGTTCTTC. Protein product: CATSMAGWNNEQFF.

V gene TRBV5-6 combines with J gene TRBJ1-4; D remains unclear. Trimming left V 0 bases short and J 8 bases short, with 11 bases between. Per the germline V gene, CDR1 is SGHDT and CDR2 is YYEEEE. This CDR3 spans 14 amino acids. This chain's CDR3 is CASSLDRRREKLFF. The CDR3 DNA reads as TGTGCCAGCAGCTTGGACAGAAGAAGGGAAAAACTGTTTTTT. The full variable domain, rest sourced from reference TRBV5-6 and TRBJ1-4, is DAGVTQSPTHLIKTRGQQVTLRCSPKSGHDTVSWYQQALGQGPQFIFQYYEEEERQRGNFPDRFSGHQFPNYSSELNVNALLLGDSALYLCASSLDRRREKLFFGSGTQLSVL.

The rearrangement links TRBV3-1 (or the pseudogene TRBV3-2) to TRBJ2-7; D is possibly TRBD1 (6 bases). Germline V gene sequence: CDR1 LGHDT, CDR2 YNNKEL (reference sequence). This CDR3 is 17 amino acids long. V was shortened by 5 bases and J by 1 base, with 21 bases between the two germline ends. The CDR3 protein is CASSARLSIGGSYEQYF. The CDR3 DNA is TGTGCCAGCAGCGCCCGATTATCCATAGGGGGTTCCTACGAGCAGTACTTC.

This chain connects TRBV9 to TRBJ1-1, with 9 bases lining up with TRBD1. The trim removed 3 bases at V and 3 bases at J, leaving 6 bases unmatched. There are 15 residues in the CDR3. Per the germline V gene, CDR1 is SGDLS and CDR2 is YYNGEE. CDR3 protein: CASSALTGGDTEAFF. The DNA for the CDR3 is TGTGCCAGCAGCGCCTTGACAGGGGGTGACACTGAAGCTTTCTTT.

This clone appeared a single time. This chain uses TRBV9 with TRBJ1-1, with D possibly matching TRBD1 (6 bases). Deletions cut 0 bases from V and 5 bases from J, with 23 bases between. There are 18 residues in the CDR3. From germline, CDR1 is SGDLS and CDR2 YYNGEE. In nucleotides, the CDR3 is TGTGCCAGCAGCGTAGCGCTAAGCGAGGGGGGCCTAGGGACTGAAGCTTTCTTT. Translated: CASSVALSEGGLGTEAFF.

The rearrangement links TRBV5-1 to TRBJ1-1, with D maybe TRBD1 (6 bases). This CDR3 comprises 14 residues. V was cut by 2 bases and J by 4 bases, with 12 bases left in between. The V gene's germline CDR1 is SGHRS and CDR2 YFSETQ. CDR3: CASSLQGGTTEAFF. CDR3 bases: TGCGCCAGCAGCTTACAGGGTGGAACCACTGAAGCTTTCTTT.

As to this clone: Other nucleotide sequences in the sample specify the same CDR3. The chain employs TRBV19 and TRBJ1-1; possible D gene TRBD1, 6 bases. The germline CDR1 and CDR2 sequences are LNHDA and SQIVND (reference sequence). The CDR3 is 14 amino acids. V lost 3 bases, J lost 4 bases, and 12 bases lay in between. CDR3 coding DNA: TGTGCCAGTAGTATCGTGGGAGGGGGCACTGAAGCTTTCTTT. It specifies CASSIVGGGTEAFF.

This chain's CDR3 is CASRTIRGANEKLFF. The CDR3 DNA is TGTGCCAGCAGAACAATCCGGGGGGCTAATGAAAAACTGTTTTTT. The chain is built from TRBV11-2 and TRBJ1-4; a weak D match, TRBD1 (5 bases). The CDR3 is made up of 15 amino acids. CDR1 SGHAT and CDR2 FQNNGV come from the germline V gene. V was shortened by 6 bases and J by 3 bases, with 14 bases between the two germline ends.

V is TRBV11-1 and J is TRBJ1-1; D ambiguous. V lost 2 bases and J 1 base, leaving 11 bases between the germline ends. Germline CDR1 reads SGHAT; CDR2 reads FQDESV (reference sequence). CDR3 length: 15 residues. The CDR3 here is CASSLRPGQNTEAFF. The DNA for the CDR3 is TGTGCCAGCAGCTTACGGCCGGGCCAGAACACTGAAGCTTTCTTT.

The rearrangement links TRBV24-1 to TRBJ1-4; the match to TRBD1 covers 7 bases. V gave up 3 bases and J gave up 8 bases; unmatched junction bases: 2. The CDR3 totals 13 residues. Germline V gene data show CDR1 as KGHDR and CDR2 as SFDVKD. CDR3 in amino acids: CATSDAGGEKLFF. CDR3 coding DNA: TGTGCCACCAGTGATGCAGGGGGGGAAAAACTGTTTTTT.

The gene calls are TRBV5-5 and TRBJ1-1, with D possibly TRBD1 on 5 matching bases. Germline loops: CDR1 SGHKS, CDR2 YYEKEE (reference sequence). Trimming removed 0 bases at V and 1 base at J, with 13 bases between. This CDR3 is 16 amino acids long. This CDR3 reads CASSLGVGQANTEAFF. The CDR3, as DNA: TGTGCCAGCAGCTTGGGAGTGGGGCAGGCGAACACTGAAGCTTTCTTT.

The rearrangement joins TRBV7-6 to TRBJ2-7, with TRBD1 as a possible D gene (5 bases). V gave up 3 bases and J gave up 0 bases, with 12 bases separating them. CDR1 is SGHVS, CDR2 FNYEAQ, per germline. The CDR3 has 15 residues. In DNA, the CDR3 is TGTGCCAGCAGCTTTTGTGGGGCTAGCTCCTACGAGCAGTACTTC. It translates to CASSFCGASSYEQYF. Variable domain in full (rest from reference TRBV7-6 and TRBJ2-7): GAGVSQSPRYKVTKRGQDVALRCDPISGHVSLYWYRQALGQGPEFLTYFNYEAQQDKSGLPNDRFSAERPEGSISTLTIQRTEQRDSAMYRCASSFCGASSYEQYFGPGTRLTVT.

The rearrangement joins TRBV5-8 to TRBJ1-5; no reliable D call. This CDR3 region has 14 residues. The germline gives CDR1 SGHTS, CDR2 YDEGEE. V was clipped by 4 bases and J by 11 bases, with 19 bases between them. CDR3 sequence (DNA): TGTGCCAGCAGCCAGAGCCCAGCAGTTCATGCCCAGCATTTT. Amino acid sequence: CASSQSPAVHAQHF.

V usage is TRBV29-1 and J usage is TRBJ1-5; perhaps TRBD1 as D (5 bases). The CDR3 runs to 13 residues. The germline V gene has CDR1 SQVTM and CDR2 ANQGSEA. Trimming cost V 7 bases and J 4 bases, with 14 bases left between them. This CDR3 reads CSALLGGNQPQHF. The CDR3 DNA follows: TGCAGCGCTCTCTTGGGGGGAAATCAGCCCCAGCATTTT.

This chain joins TRBV28 and TRBJ2-7; 8 bases map to TRBD2. The J segment lost 3 bases and the V segment lost 6 bases, leaving 13 bases of the junction unmatched. The V gene's germline CDR1 is MDHEN and CDR2 SYDVKM. CDR3 size: 16 residues. This CDR3 is CASSRTTGTRYYEQYF. The CDR3 DNA is TGTGCCAGCAGCCGTACCACCGGGACTAGGTACTACGAGCAGTACTTC.

V is TRBV19 and J is TRBJ1-2; 8 bases are shared with TRBD1. Germline V gene data show CDR1 as LNHDA and CDR2 as SQIVND (reference sequence). The length of the CDR3 is 15 residues. V trimming: 4 bases; J trimming: 2 bases; junction bases outside the gene matches: 6. Here the CDR3 reads CASSTPGTGNYGYTF. CDR3 in DNA: TGTGCCAGTAGTACCCCCGGGACAGGCAACTATGGCTACACCTTC.

This chain connects TRBV7-9 to TRBJ1-4; possible D gene TRBD1, 5 bases. CDR1 SEHNR and CDR2 FQNEAQ come from the germline V gene (reference sequence). The CDR3 extends over 17 amino acids. Trimming pared 5 bases from V and 3 bases from J, leaving 19 bases between. The CDR3 here is CASSRSFPGRSNEKLFF. CDR3 DNA sequence: TGTGCCAGCAGCCGTTCGTTTCCGGGACGGTCTAATGAAAAACTGTTTTTT.